A single sample gave rise to the 15 T cell receptor beta chains below, sequenced in a study of vaccination effects on CD4 cells after COVID-19. The repertoire was sequenced with immunoSEQ multiplex PCR; TCRdb's copy has only in-frame clones and lacks some. The profile shows roughly 61,000 clones, roughly 76% of them singletons. These receptors have no identified antigens. The ViraFEST assay expanded antigen-specific CD4+ T cells with viral peptide pools before sequencing. Following culture for about ten days, CD4+ T cells were isolated. The source was CD4+ T cells from PBMCs cultured with HCoV-229E spike peptides, collected before COVID-19 vaccination. The receptor source for this set is a human donor who received a COVID-19 vaccine.

The gene calls are TRBV18 and TRBJ1-1; D call uncertain. The CDR3 runs to 14 residues. V was pared by 2 bases and J by 6 bases, with 13 bases between. The germline gives CDR1 KGHSH, CDR2 LQKENI. The CDR3 nucleotides are TGTGCCAGCTCACCAGGACTCGGGTACGCTGAAGCTTTCTTT. Protein sequence: CASSPGLGYAEAFF.

CDR3 sequence reads: CSVAGTSGGDGFEQYV. DNA for the CDR3: TGCAGCGTTGCTGGGACTAGCGGGGGGGATGGGTTTGAGCAGTACGTC. V gene TRBV29-1 combines with J gene TRBJ2-7; 16 bases are shared with TRBD2. In germline, CDR1 is SQVTM, CDR2 ANQGSEA. This CDR3 region has 16 residues. V lost 4 bases and J lost 7; bases outside the gene matches: 10.

CDR3 sequence: CASSPGTGYYNEQFF. In DNA, the CDR3 is TGTGCCAGCTCACCTGGGACAGGGTATTACAATGAGCAGTTCTTC. The J gene is TRBJ2-1, the V gene TRBV18, with 9 bases matching TRBD1. V lost 3 bases and J lost 4; bases outside the gene matches: 4. The CDR3 has 15 amino acids. Germline CDR1 is KGHSH and CDR2 is LQKENI.

The chain uses TRBV7-2 and TRBJ2-7, with D unresolved. There are 14 residues in the CDR3. Between the trimmed V and J ends, which lost 5 bases and 1 base, there was a span of 12 bases. CDR1 SGHTA and CDR2 FQGNSA come from the germline V gene. The DNA of the CDR3 is TGTGCCAGCAGCCCCTCCGCCTTATCCTACGAGCAGTACGTC. As protein: CASSPSALSYEQYV.

This clone came up once. CDR3 in amino acids: CASSLGGGVGETQYF. The DNA for the CDR3 is TGCGCCAGCAGCTTGGGTGGAGGGGTCGGGGAGACCCAGTACTTC. This sequence joins TRBV5-1 and TRBJ2-5, with D possibly TRBD2 on 6 matching bases. CDR3 length equals 15 residues. Trimming shortened V by 0 bases and J by 5 bases, and 14 bases separated the two germline ends. Germline lookup yields CDR1 SGHRS and CDR2 YFSETQ.

This clone is deemed medium-sized. The CDR3, as DNA: TGTGCCAGCAGCGGGGGGGGGCCCCAGCATTTT. Amino acid sequence: CASSGGGPQHF. The V call is TRBV7-2, the J call TRBJ1-5; D might be TRBD1 (5 bases). CDR1 and CDR2 from the germline V gene are SGHTA and FQGNSA. Trimming took off 5 bases at V and 9 bases at J, with 8 bases between the two ends. The CDR3 has 11 amino acids.

The genes are TRBV5-1 and TRBJ2-1; 10 positions match TRBD2. The germline V gene has CDR1 SGHRS and CDR2 YFSETQ. The CDR3 is made up of 16 amino acids. Trimming removed 2 bases from V and 7 bases from J; junction bases left unmatched: 9. DNA of the CDR3: TGCGCCAGCAGCTTCACACTAGCGGGGTTCGTTAATGAGCAGTTCTTC. Amino acid sequence: CASSFTLAGFVNEQFF.

The genes are TRBV6-5 and TRBJ2-2; TRBD1 agrees at 10 bases. The junction had 4 bases not matched to a gene; V was cut back by 10 bases and J by 5 bases. The CDR3 sequence is 13 residues long. Per germline, CDR1 MNHEY and CDR2 SVGAGI. The CDR3 here is CATGTGVTGELFF. The DNA of the CDR3 is TGTGCCACGGGGACAGGGGTAACCGGGGAGCTGTTTTTT.

The chain combines TRBV4-1 with TRBJ1-6; tentative D call: TRBD1 (5 bases). CDR1 and CDR2 from the germline V gene are MGHRA and YSYEKL. V lost 5 bases and J 6 bases, leaving 20 bases between the germline ends. The CDR3 sequence is 17 residues long. The CDR3 sequence: CASSEIKTGTINSPLHF. The CDR3 coding sequence is TGCGCCAGCAGCGAGATCAAAACCGGGACCATTAATTCACCCCTCCACTTT.

The V call is TRBV2, the J call TRBJ2-7; tentatively, D is TRBD1 (6 bases). The V end lost 11 bases, the J end lost 1 base, and 9 bases lay between the germline ends. The CDR3 has 11 residues. Germline CDR1 reads SNHLY; CDR2 reads FYNNEI. The CDR3 bases are TGTGCCTGGACAGCGTCCTACGAGCAGTACGTC. This sequence encodes CAWTASYEQYV.

This clone has just one count. This sequence joins TRBV12-3 or TRBV12-4 and TRBJ1-4; TRBD1 agrees at 8 bases. Germline trimming cut 10 bases from V and 7 bases from J; bases unmatched to any gene: 8. CDR3 length equals 13 residues. The CDR3 here is CAINPGGSEKLFF. The CDR3 DNA follows: TGTGCCATCAATCCAGGGGGCAGTGAAAAACTGTTTTTT.

The chain carries TRBV10-3 and TRBJ2-3, with 9 bases lining up with TRBD2. This CDR3 region has 18 residues. V was clipped by 4 bases and J by 6 bases; unmatched bases: 17. Germline assignment: CDR1 ENHRY and CDR2 SYGVKD. The chain's CDR3 is CAISGTVAGARLVDTQYF. CDR3 sequence (DNA): TGTGCCATCAGTGGGACGGTAGCGGGGGCGCGCCTAGTTGATACGCAGTATTTT.

The V call is TRBV27, the J call TRBJ1-4; D ambiguous. The germline V and J ends were trimmed by 4 bases and 6 bases, with 15 bases remaining between them. CDR1 and CDR2 (germline): MNHEY, SMNVEV (reference sequence). The CDR3 contains 15 residues. The CDR3 nucleotides are TGTGCCAGCAGTTCCAGCGGGAGAAACCATGAAAAACTGTTTTTT. This codes for CASSSSGRNHEKLFF.

This sequence joins TRBV15 and TRBJ2-1, with unresolved D. This CDR3 has 14 residues. Germline CDR1 is LNHNV and CDR2 is YYDKDF (reference sequence). With 3 bases removed from V and 5 bases from J, the gap between germline ends came to 11 bases. The CDR3 sequence is CATSRTETNNEQFF. CDR3 sequence (DNA): TGTGCCACCAGCAGGACGGAGACAAACAATGAGCAGTTCTTC.

The chain joins TRBV19 to TRBJ2-1; 10 bases match TRBD1. Looked up from germline, CDR1 is LNHDA and CDR2 is SQIVND (reference sequence). Trimming removed 4 bases from V and 9 bases from J; junction bases left unmatched: 9. The CDR3 runs to 15 residues. CDR3 sequence reads: CASSRDRGGGGEQFF. The CDR3 nucleotides are TGTGCCAGTAGTAGGGACAGGGGCGGTGGTGGTGAGCAGTTCTTC.